A single sample gave rise to the 28 T cell receptor beta chains below, sequenced in a study of Graves' ophthalmopathy and Graves' hyperthyroidism. Transcripts of RNA were the source for amplifying TCR beta CDR3 regions. Second-round multiplex PCR followed a first-round RT-PCR using HTBI primers. TCRdb processed the multiplex PCR reads anew with MiXCR; each CDR3 protein has one entry. The repertoire holds about 600,000 distinct CDR3 sequences, with 35% to 40% as singletons. Material: peripheral blood or thyroid tissue (not recorded which). These receptors came from an adult man with Graves' hyperthyroidism.

This clonotype was observed a few times. The chain links TRBV7-9 to TRBJ2-1; D is unclear. CDR3 length: 11 amino acids. The germline V gene encodes CDR1 SEHNR and CDR2 FQNEAQ (reference sequence). Trimming took 5 bases from V and 12 from J, leaving 11 bases between them. CDR3 in DNA: TGTGCCAGCAGCCTGTCTAGTGGGCAGTTCTTC. Protein: CASSLSSGQFF. The whole variable domain, remainder taken from reference TRBV7-9 and TRBJ2-1, is DTGVSQNPRHKITKRGQNVTFRCDPISEHNRLYWYRQTLGQGPEFLTYFQNEAQLEKSRLLSDRFSAERPKGSFSTLEIQRTEQGDSAMYLCASSLSSGQFFGPGTRLTVL.

The J gene is TRBJ1-1, the V gene TRBV5-4, with unresolved D. The germline CDR1 and CDR2 sequences are SGHNT and YYREEE (reference sequence). V lost 2 bases to trimming and J lost 11 bases, with 10 bases between them. This CDR3 region has 11 residues. CDR3 amino acids: CASSLVGVAFF. Here the CDR3 DNA reads TGTGCCAGCAGCTTAGTCGGGGTGGCTTTCTTT.

This clonotype showed up many times. The genes are TRBV20-1 and TRBJ2-7; D possibly corresponds to TRBD2 (6 bases). Germline CDR1 is DFQATT and CDR2 is SNEGSKA (reference sequence). The CDR3 is made up of 13 amino acids. The ends were cut back, 3 bases at V and 0 bases at J, with 9 bases in the middle. CDR3 DNA sequence: TGCAGTGCTAGGCCTAGCGTCTCCTACGAGCAGTACTTC. It is translated as CSARPSVSYEQYF.

This clonotype was counted ten times or more. The chain combines TRBV6-5 with TRBJ1-6; no reliable D call. CDR3 length equals 16 residues. V was pared by 0 bases and J by 4 bases, with 10 bases between. Germline V gives CDR1 MNHEY, CDR2 SVGAGI. In nucleotides, the CDR3 is TGTGCCAGCAGTTACTCGTCAACAGCTTATAATTCACCCCTCCACTTT. Amino acid sequence: CASSYSSTAYNSPLHF.

This clonotype was seen many times. The V and J genes are TRBV20-1 and TRBJ1-6, with D maybe TRBD1 (5 bases). CDR3 size: 15 residues. The germline V gene has CDR1 DFQATT and CDR2 SNEGSKA (reference sequence). The ends were cut back, 2 bases at V and 8 bases at J, with 16 bases in the middle. The CDR3 is CSARNLGHDDSPLHF. The CDR3 DNA is TGCAGTGCTAGAAACCTGGGGCACGATGATTCACCCCTCCACTTT.

This clonotype was counted many times. This chain's CDR3 is CASSDRTGGNTIYF. The CDR3, as DNA: TGTGCCAGCAGTGATAGGACAGGGGGAAACACCATATATTTT. The gene calls are TRBV2 and TRBJ1-3; 8 bases are shared with TRBD1. The J segment lost 4 bases and the V segment lost 3 bases, leaving 2 bases of the junction unmatched. The germline V gene encodes CDR1 SNHLY and CDR2 FYNNEI. The CDR3 loop spans 14 amino acids.

The table lists this clonotype with many counts. The chain joins TRBV19 to TRBJ2-7; weak D call: TRBD2 (5 bases). Trimming stripped 6 bases from V and 7 bases from J, with 19 bases between. In germline, CDR1 is LNHDA, CDR2 SQIVND (reference sequence). CDR3 length: 14 amino acids. For the CDR3, the DNA is TGTGCCAGTAGCCTTAGGACTCAGATGGGGGAGCAGTACTTC. Amino acid sequence: CASSLRTQMGEQYF. The full variable domain, completed using reference TRBV19 and TRBJ2-7, is DGGITQSPKYLFRKEGQNVTLSCEQNLNHDAMYWYRQDPGQGLRLIYYSQIVNDFQKGDIAEGYSVSREKKESFPLTVTSAQKNPTAFYLCASSLRTQMGEQYFGPGTRLTVT.

This clonotype has only one observation. Since a much larger clone is just one base distant, this may be a read error. The V call is TRBV19, the J call TRBJ1-5; the match to TRBD1 covers 7 bases. CDR1 is LNHDA and CDR2 is SQIVND in the germline V gene (reference sequence). This CDR3 comprises 16 residues. CDR3 protein: CASSAGQARSNQPKHF. In nucleotides, the CDR3 is TGTGCCAGTAGTGCAGGACAGGCCCGAAGCAATCAGCCCAAGCATTTT. Based on the CDR3 plus reference TRBV19 and TRBJ1-5, the full variable domain is DGGITQSPKYLFRKEGQNVTLSCEQNLNHDAMYWYRQDPGQGLRLIYYSQIVNDFQKGDIAEGYSVSREKKESFPLTVTSAQKNPTAFYLCASSAGQARSNQPKHFGDGTRLSIL.

At least ten counts were recorded for this clonotype. This rearrangement joins TRBV29-1 to TRBJ1-1; D unresolved. CDR3 length: 14 amino acids. Germline V gene lookup returns CDR1 SQVTM and CDR2 ANQGSEA. V was cut by 1 base and J by 0 bases, with 9 bases left in between. The chain's CDR3 is CSVEGAVMNTEAFF. The CDR3 DNA is TGCAGCGTTGAAGGGGCAGTGATGAACACTGAAGCTTTCTTT.

This clonotype was observed at least ten times. The chain recombines TRBV12-3 or TRBV12-4 with TRBJ1-6; D is undetermined. V was cut by 6 bases and J by 10 bases, with 13 bases left in between. The CDR3 contains 13 residues. In DNA form, the CDR3 reads TGTGCCAGCAGCTCCTTCCGTGACTCACCCCTCCACTTT. Its protein is CASSSFRDSPLHF.

This clonotype has at least ten counts. The gene calls are TRBV7-8 and TRBJ2-2; 10 nucleotides align to TRBD2. Germline V gene sequence: CDR1 SGHVS, CDR2 FQNEAQ. The CDR3 consists of 18 residues. V was pared by 2 bases and J by 4 bases, with 10 bases of the junction left unmatched. In DNA form, the CDR3 reads TGTGCCAGCAGCTTACCCCCTGAAGCGGGAGGGCGCACCGGGGAGCTGTTTTTT. This codes for CASSLPPEAGGRTGELFF. Full variable domain (missing parts from reference TRBV7-8 and TRBJ2-2): GAGVSQSPRYKVAKRGQDVALRCDPISGHVSLFWYQQALGQGPEFLTYFQNEAQLDKSGLPSDRFFAERPEGSVSTLKIQRTQQEDSAVYLCASSLPPEAGGRTGELFFGEGSRLTVL.

This clonotype was picked up a small number of times. The rearrangement links TRBV28 to TRBJ1-2; 9 bases are a match to TRBD1. The V segment lost 5 bases and the J segment 7 bases; nucleotides outside the gene matches: 8. Germline CDR1 MDHEN, CDR2 SYDVKM. The CDR3 has 14 residues. CDR3 coding DNA: TGTGCCAGCAGTCCACAGGGACAGGGCTTTGGCTACACCTTC. Translating gives CASSPQGQGFGYTF.

The chain uses TRBV6-5 and TRBJ1-3; D is uncertain. Per the germline V gene, CDR1 is MNHEY and CDR2 is SVGAGI. This CDR3 has 13 amino acids. The ends were cut back, 9 bases at V and 1 base at J, with 10 bases in the middle. In DNA form, the CDR3 reads TGTGCCAGTCGGGCCTCATCTGGAAACACCATATATTTT. As protein: CASRASSGNTIYF.

Notes on this clonotype: A read error may produce the germline difference seen at one junction end. The V and J genes are TRBV7-9 and TRBJ2-2, with 11 bases that match TRBD2. CDR1 is SEHNR, CDR2 FQNEAQ, per germline (reference sequence). CDR3 length: 17 residues. The CDR3 nucleotides read TGCGCCAGCAGCCAGTTGGGACTAGCGGAGGACACCGGGGAGCTGTTTTTT. The encoded protein is CASSQLGLAEDTGELFF.

As for this clonotype: One end of the junction does not line up with germline, which may come from a read error. The rearrangement uses TRBV20-1 and TRBJ1-5, with TRBD1 identical over 11 bases. There are 16 residues in the CDR3. From germline, CDR1 is DFQATT and CDR2 SNEGSKA (reference sequence). The CDR3 sequence: CSARDWDRGDNEPQHF. DNA for the CDR3: TGCAGTGCTAGAGATTGGGACAGGGGGGACAATGAGCCCCAGCATTTT.

The chain carries TRBV7-8 and TRBJ2-1, with D possibly TRBD1 on 6 matching bases. The CDR3 is 14 amino acids. The ends were cut back, 5 bases at V and 5 bases at J, with 13 bases in the middle. Germline CDR1 is SGHVS and CDR2 is FQNEAQ. The CDR3 loop reads CASSHRDTDNEQFF. The CDR3 DNA reads TGTGCCAGCAGCCACCGGGACACGGACAATGAGCAGTTCTTC.

This clonotype has a handful of counts. The chain uses TRBV6-6 and TRBJ2-5; D unclear. From germline, CDR1 is MNHNY and CDR2 SVGAGI (reference sequence). Trimming left V 0 bases short and J 5 bases short, with 4 bases between. The CDR3 sequence is 12 residues long. CDR3 sequence reads: CASSYSMETQYF. DNA of the CDR3: TGTGCCAGCAGTTACTCGATGGAGACCCAGTACTTC.

Here the CDR3 DNA reads TGCAGCCCGCGGGCTAGCGGGAGGGCCATCCACGAGCAGTACTTC. It yields the protein CSPRASGRAIHEQYF. The chain joins TRBV20-1 to TRBJ2-7; 12 nucleotides match TRBD2. The CDR3 has 15 amino acids. Germline-derived CDR1 and CDR2 are DFQATT and SNEGSKA (reference sequence).

This clonotype was seen repeatedly, ten times or more. This rearrangement joins TRBV7-9 to TRBJ2-7; TRBD2 agrees at 10 bases. Looked up from germline, CDR1 is SEHNR and CDR2 is FQNEAQ (reference sequence). V lost 6 bases and J lost 1; bases outside the gene matches: 6. The CDR3 has 15 amino acids. The CDR3 DNA reads TGTGCCAGCAGTGGCCTAGCGGGGGCTTCCTACGAGCAGTACTTC. Encoded protein: CASSGLAGASYEQYF.

The chain employs TRBV5-1 and TRBJ1-1, with D tentatively TRBD1 (5 bases). Trimming shortened V by 4 bases and J by 0 bases, and 16 bases separated the two germline ends. Germline V CDR1 and CDR2: SGHRS, YFSETQ. This CDR3 is built from 16 residues. The CDR3 DNA sequence: TGCGCCAGCAGCCCGACCCCGGGACGGGTGAACACTGAAGCTTTCTTT. Translation: CASSPTPGRVNTEAFF.

This clonotype was observed many times. The V gene is TRBV29-1, the J gene TRBJ1-4; 11 bases fit TRBD1. This CDR3 comprises 14 residues. J gave up 8 bases and V 7 bases, and 9 bases lay outside the gene matches. Per the germline V gene, CDR1 is SQVTM and CDR2 is ANQGSEA. CDR3 nucleotides: TGCAGCGCATCGGGTGGGACAGGGGGGGAAAAACTGTTTTTT. The encoded protein is CSASGGTGGEKLFF.

This chain connects TRBV2 to TRBJ2-5, with D unclear. Trimming took 6 bases from V and 4 from J, leaving 15 bases between them. The length of the CDR3 is 14 residues. The germline V gene encodes CDR1 SNHLY and CDR2 FYNNEI. This CDR3 is CASRSPYEGETQYF. For the CDR3, the DNA is TGTGCCAGCAGGTCGCCATATGAAGGAGAGACCCAGTACTTC. Full variable domain (outside the CDR3, taken from reference TRBV2 and TRBJ2-5): EPEVTQTPSHQVTQMGQEVILRCVPISNHLYFYWYRQILGQKVEFLVSFYNNEISEKSEIFDDQFSVERPDGSNFTLKIRSTKLEDSAMYFCASRSPYEGETQYFGPGTRLLVL.

In this sample, this clonotype turned up many times. The rearrangement uses TRBV7-8 and TRBJ1-4; no clear D. This CDR3 has 12 amino acids. The germline V gene has CDR1 SGHVS and CDR2 FQNEAQ. The V end lost 2 bases, the J end lost 4 bases, and 2 bases lay between the germline ends. CDR3 DNA sequence: TGTGCCAGCAGCTTATTTAATGAAAAACTGTTTTTT. It translates to CASSLFNEKLFF.

This chain uses TRBV29-1 with TRBJ1-2; 12 nucleotides match TRBD1. The CDR3 has 17 residues. V shed 6 bases, J shed 4 bases, and the junction held 15 bases outside the gene matches. CDR1 and CDR2 (germline): SQVTM, ANQGSEA. CDR3 protein: CSVTTGTGGDGSYGYTF. In DNA, the CDR3 is TGCAGCGTCACTACCGGGACAGGGGGCGACGGATCCTATGGCTACACCTTC.

This clonotype was detected many times. The chain couples TRBV7-9 to TRBJ2-7; D gene unclear. Germline lookup yields CDR1 SEHNR and CDR2 FQNEAQ (reference sequence). Trimming took off 5 bases at V and 3 bases at J, with 8 bases between the two ends. The CDR3 is made up of 12 amino acids. CDR3 amino acids: CASSRHIYEQYF. The DNA of the CDR3 is TGTGCCAGCAGCCGTCATATCTACGAGCAGTACTTC.

Ten or more counts support this clonotype. This chain joins TRBV7-9 and TRBJ2-7; TRBD1 agrees at 10 bases. CDR1 SEHNR and CDR2 FQNEAQ come from the germline V gene (reference sequence). V trimming: 2 bases; J trimming: 5 bases; junction bases outside the gene matches: 9. CDR3 length: 16 amino acids. CDR3 in DNA: TGTGCCAGCAGCTTACCACGGGACAGGGGATTCCACGAGCAGTACTTC. This encodes CASSLPRDRGFHEQYF.

This clonotype was seen repeatedly, ten times or more. V and J are TRBV20-1 and TRBJ1-1; 7 nucleotides line up with TRBD1. This CDR3 contains 13 residues. With 2 bases clipped from V and 7 bases from J, the junction kept 7 bases outside the gene matches. Per the germline V gene, CDR1 is DFQATT and CDR2 is SNEGSKA (reference sequence). CDR3 sequence (DNA): TGCAGTGCTAGATCGACAGGGTTTGGTGAAGCTTTCTTT. It encodes CSARSTGFGEAFF.

This chain joins TRBV12-3 or TRBV12-4 and TRBJ2-6; D is unresolved. The CDR3 contains 15 residues. The V end was cut by 4 bases, the J end by 4 bases, with 11 bases between. In DNA form, the CDR3 reads TGTGCCAGCAGTTCCCCGGATAAGGGGGCCAACGTCCTGACTTTC. This codes for CASSSPDKGANVLTF.